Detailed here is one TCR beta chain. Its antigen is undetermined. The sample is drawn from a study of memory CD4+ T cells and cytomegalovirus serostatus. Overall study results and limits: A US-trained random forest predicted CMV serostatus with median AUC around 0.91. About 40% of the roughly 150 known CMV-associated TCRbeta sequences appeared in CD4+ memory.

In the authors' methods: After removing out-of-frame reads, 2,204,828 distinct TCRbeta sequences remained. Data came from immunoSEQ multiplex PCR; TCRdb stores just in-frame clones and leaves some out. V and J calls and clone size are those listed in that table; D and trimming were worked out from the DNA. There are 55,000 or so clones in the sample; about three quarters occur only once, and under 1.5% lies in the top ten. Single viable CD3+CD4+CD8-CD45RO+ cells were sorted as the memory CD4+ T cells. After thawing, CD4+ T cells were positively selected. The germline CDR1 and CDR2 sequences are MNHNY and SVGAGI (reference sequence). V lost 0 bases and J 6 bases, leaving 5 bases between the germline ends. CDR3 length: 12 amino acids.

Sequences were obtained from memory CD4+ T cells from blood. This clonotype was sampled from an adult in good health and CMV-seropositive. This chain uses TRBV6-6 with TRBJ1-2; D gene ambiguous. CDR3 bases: TGTGCCAGCAGTTACTCGGGGAATGGCTACACCTTC. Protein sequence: CASSYSGNGYTF.